What follows are 10 T cell receptor beta chains derived from one specimen sequenced in a study of blood T cell repertoires in COVID-19. Data came from immunoSEQ multiplex PCR; TCRdb stores just in-frame clones and leaves some out. The table includes 150,000 to 200,000 clones, around nine tenths detected once. The material sequenced was peripheral blood. The receptors come from a man aged 65 to 79 with acute or convalescent COVID-19.

The CDR3 loop reads CASSPRADIYGYTF. CDR3 nucleotide sequence: TGTGCCAGCAGCCCCAGGGCCGATATCTATGGCTACACCTTC. The chain joins TRBV7-8 to TRBJ1-2; D possibly corresponds to TRBD1 (5 bases). The V end was cut by 5 bases, the J end by 4 bases, with 14 bases between. The CDR3 extends over 14 amino acids. CDR1 and CDR2 (germline): SGHVS, FQNEAQ.

This chain joins TRBV2 and TRBJ1-6; no firm D call. In germline, CDR1 is SNHLY, CDR2 FYNNEI. V was pared by 7 bases and J by 6 bases, with 10 bases between. The CDR3 runs 13 residues. The CDR3 loop reads CASTQAVNSPLHF. The CDR3 coding sequence is TGTGCCAGCACCCAGGCAGTTAATTCACCCCTCCACTTT.

This clone was observed a handful of times. The CDR3 sequence: CASHGETQYF. Written as DNA, the CDR3 is TGTGCCAGCCACGGTGAGACCCAGTACTTC. The chain uses TRBV28 and TRBJ2-5, with D unresolved. V gave up 8 bases and J gave up 5 bases, with 6 bases separating them. The CDR3 contains 10 residues. CDR1 MDHEN and CDR2 SYDVKM come from the germline V gene.

As to this clone: Other DNA sequences in this sample translate to the same CDR3. V is TRBV5-1 and J is TRBJ1-1, with D hard to call. CDR3 length: 14 amino acids. Germline V CDR1 and CDR2: SGHRS, YFSETQ. V was shortened by 2 bases and J by 1 base, with 9 bases between the two germline ends. CDR3 sequence (DNA): TGCGCCAGCAGCTTCAGCGCGGGGAACACTGAAGCTTTCTTT. The encoded protein is CASSFSAGNTEAFF.

This clone has ten or more counts. V is TRBV28 and J is TRBJ2-4, with TRBD2 as a possible D gene (6 bases). The CDR3 spans 17 residues. Trimming removed 10 bases from V and 1 base from J, with 23 bases in between. Germline CDR1 MDHEN, CDR2 SYDVKM. The CDR3 reads CATEASGFVFAKNIQYF. CDR3 in DNA: TGTGCCACCGAAGCGAGCGGGTTTGTTTTTGCCAAAAACATTCAGTACTTC.

The chain has TRBV7-8 and TRBJ2-7, with D possibly matching TRBD1 (6 bases). Germline V gene sequence: CDR1 SGHVS, CDR2 FQNEAQ. The V gene lost 0 bases and the J gene lost 2 bases, with 11 bases spanning the gap. The CDR3 sequence is 15 residues long. CDR3 region: CASSLATGTPYEQYF. CDR3 nucleotide sequence: TGTGCCAGCAGCTTAGCTACCGGGACACCCTACGAGCAGTACTTC.

This clone appeared a few times. V gene TRBV7-3 combines with J gene TRBJ1-1, with D maybe TRBD1 (6 bases). Germline CDR1 and CDR2: SGHTA and FQGTGA. Trimming shortened V by 5 bases and J by 4 bases, and 14 bases separated the two germline ends. The CDR3 has 14 amino acids. CDR3 sequence (DNA): TGTGCCAGCAGCCTACAGGGAGGGGGCACTGAAGCTTTCTTT. The encoded protein is CASSLQGGGTEAFF.

The V and J genes are TRBV6-1 and TRBJ1-5; D remains ambiguous. This CDR3 comprises 14 residues. Germline V lookup: CDR1 MNHNS, CDR2 SASEGT. V lost 3 bases, J lost 4 bases, and 10 bases lay in between. CDR3 residues: CASSDKHRNQPQHF. CDR3 DNA: TGTGCCAGCAGTGACAAACACCGTAATCAGCCCCAGCATTTT.

The chain combines TRBV28 with TRBJ2-3; D gene unclear. The germline V and J ends were trimmed by 3 bases and 0 bases, with 10 bases remaining between them. The CDR3 length is 15 residues. Germline lookup yields CDR1 MDHEN and CDR2 SYDVKM. CDR3: CASSFLAASTDTQYF. In nucleotides, the CDR3 is TGTGCCAGCAGTTTCTTGGCGGCTAGCACAGATACGCAGTATTTT.

This sequence joins TRBV7-2 and TRBJ2-3; D gene uncertain. This CDR3 comprises 12 residues. V lost 2 bases and J lost 4, with 4 bases in between. Germline CDR1 and CDR2: SGHTA and FQGNSA. The CDR3 sequence: CASSLSSDTQYF. For the CDR3, the DNA is TGTGCCAGCAGCTTATCTTCAGATACGCAGTATTTT.